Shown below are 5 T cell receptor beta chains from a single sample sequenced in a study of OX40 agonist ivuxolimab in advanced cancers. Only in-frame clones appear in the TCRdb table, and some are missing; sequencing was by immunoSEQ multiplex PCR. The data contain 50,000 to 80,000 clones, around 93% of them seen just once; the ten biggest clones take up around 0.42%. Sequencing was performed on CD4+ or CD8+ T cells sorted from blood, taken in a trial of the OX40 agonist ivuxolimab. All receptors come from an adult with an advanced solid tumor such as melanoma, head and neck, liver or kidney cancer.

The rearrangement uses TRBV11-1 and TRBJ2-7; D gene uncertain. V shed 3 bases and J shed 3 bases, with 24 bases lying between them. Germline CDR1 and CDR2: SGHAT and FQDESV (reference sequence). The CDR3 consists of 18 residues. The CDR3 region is CASSFAAGLGPTHYEQYF. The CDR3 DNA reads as TGTGCCAGCAGCTTTGCGGCCGGTCTGGGTCCAACGCACTACGAGCAGTACTTC. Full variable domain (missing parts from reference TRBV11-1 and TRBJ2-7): EAEVAQSPRYKITEKSQAVAFWCDPISGHATLYWYRQILGQGPELLVQFQDESVVDDSQLPKDRFSAERLKGVDSTLKIQPAELGDSAMYLCASSFAAGLGPTHYEQYFGPGTRLTVT.

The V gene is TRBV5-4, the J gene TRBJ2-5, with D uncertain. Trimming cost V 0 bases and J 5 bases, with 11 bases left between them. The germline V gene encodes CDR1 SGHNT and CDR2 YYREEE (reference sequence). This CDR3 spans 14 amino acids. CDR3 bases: TGTGCCAGCAGCTTGGAGACCGCCAGCGAGACCCAGTACTTC. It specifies CASSLETASETQYF.

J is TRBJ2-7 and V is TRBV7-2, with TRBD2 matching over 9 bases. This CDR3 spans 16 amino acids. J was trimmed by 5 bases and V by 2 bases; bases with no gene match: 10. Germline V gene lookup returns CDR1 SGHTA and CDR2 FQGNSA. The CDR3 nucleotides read TGTGCCAGCAGCTTACACGTAGCGGGAGCTCCCCACGAGCAGTACTTC. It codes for CASSLHVAGAPHEQYF.

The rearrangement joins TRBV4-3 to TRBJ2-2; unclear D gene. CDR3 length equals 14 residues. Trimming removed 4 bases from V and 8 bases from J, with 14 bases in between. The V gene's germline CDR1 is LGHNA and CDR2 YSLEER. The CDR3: CASSRQRSFGELFF. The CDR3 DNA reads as TGCGCCAGCAGCCGCCAGCGAAGTTTTGGGGAGCTGTTTTTT.

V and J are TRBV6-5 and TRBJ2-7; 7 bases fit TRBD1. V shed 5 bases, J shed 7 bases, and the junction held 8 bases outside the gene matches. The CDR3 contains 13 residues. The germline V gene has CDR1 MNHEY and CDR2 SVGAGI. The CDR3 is CASSARQGREQYF. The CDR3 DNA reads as TGTGCCAGCAGTGCAAGACAGGGTCGTGAGCAGTACTTC.